This T cell receptor beta chain comes out of a study of cytomegalovirus exposure and HLA in healthy donors. This PCR relied on a set of 60 Vbeta primers and 13 Jbeta primers. This table comes from immunoSEQ multiplex PCR, and its TCRdb copy is limited to in-frame clones, with some not included. Of about 90,000 clones in the sample, 60% to 80% were seen once. CDR1 and CDR2 from the germline V gene are KGHSH and LQKENI. CDR3 length equals 18 residues. V lost 3 bases, J lost 1 base, and 10 bases stayed unmatched. The gene calls are TRBV18 and TRBJ2-2; the match to TRBD2 covers 8 bases. This clonotype originated in a woman aged 60-70 years in good health and CMV-seropositive. Sequenced material: PBMCs. This chain's CDR3 is CASSPYRITSGNTGELFF. The CDR3 DNA follows: TGTGCCAGCTCACCGTACCGAATAACTAGCGGGAACACCGGGGAGCTGTTTTTT.